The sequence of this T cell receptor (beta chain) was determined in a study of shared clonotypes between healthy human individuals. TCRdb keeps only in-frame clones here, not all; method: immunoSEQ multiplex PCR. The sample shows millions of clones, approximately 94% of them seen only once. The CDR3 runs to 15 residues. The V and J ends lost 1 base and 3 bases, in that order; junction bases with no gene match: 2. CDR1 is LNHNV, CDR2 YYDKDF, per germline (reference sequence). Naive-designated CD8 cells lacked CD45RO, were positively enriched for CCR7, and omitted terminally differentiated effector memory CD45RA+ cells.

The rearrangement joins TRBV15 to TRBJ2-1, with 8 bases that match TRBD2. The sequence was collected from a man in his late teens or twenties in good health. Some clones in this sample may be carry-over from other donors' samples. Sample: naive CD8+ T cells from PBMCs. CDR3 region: CATSRGGGIYNEQFF. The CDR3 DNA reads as TGTGCCACCAGCAGAGGCGGGGGGATCTACAATGAGCAGTTCTTC. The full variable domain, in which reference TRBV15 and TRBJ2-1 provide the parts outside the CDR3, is DAMVIQNPRYQVTQFGKPVTLSCSQTLNHNVMYWYQQKSSQAPKLLFHYYDKDFNNEADTPDNFQSRRPNTSFCFLDIRSPGLGDTAMYLCATSRGGGIYNEQFFGPGTRLTVL.